Listed below are T cell receptor beta chains from one sample, sequenced in a study of T cells in Graves' hyperthyroidism and ophthalmopathy. TCRdb re-derived calls from the multiplex PCR reads in MiXCR, one entry per CDR3 protein. The sample lists 660,000 or so distinct CDR3 sequences; 20% to 25% were seen once. The sequenced material came from blood. The receptors originated from a man aged 25 to 45 with Graves' ophthalmopathy. Each CDR3 is given with its conserved first and last residue. Each record gives: J gene, V gene, clone size, D gene, CDR3 DNA, CDR3 protein. D genes are given only for firm matches. Clone size is given for some rows only: seen once, a few or many times, or a class if the clone is expanded.

TRBJ1-1 | TRBV7-9 | few | NA | TGTGCCAGCATCATGACGGGAGGTGAAGCTTTCTTT | CASIMTGGEAFF
TRBJ2-7 | TRBV6-2/TRBV6-3 | many | TRBD1 | TGTGCCAGCAGTTACTCGGGACAGACTGTGGCACTACACTACGAGCAGTACTTC | CASSYSGQTVALHYEQYF
TRBJ2-1 | TRBV20-1 | NA | TRBD2 | TGCAGTGCTAGGGGGGGGACTAGCGACCTCAATGAGCAGTTCTTC | CSARGGTSDLNEQFF
TRBJ1-3 | TRBV7-9 | NA | TRBD1 | TGTGTCAGCAGCCTAGACAGGGTCGGAAACACCATATATTTT | CVSSLDRVGNTIYF
TRBJ2-5 | TRBV11-2 | many | NA | TGTGCCAGCAGCCAAACGAGTCCCGAGACCCAGTACTTC | CASSQTSPETQYF
TRBJ1-5 | TRBV6-1 | many | NA | TGTGCCAGCAGTGAAGGTCCGACAGGTAGCAATCAGCCCCAGCATTTT | CASSEGPTGSNQPQHF
TRBJ1-2 | TRBV7-9 | NA | NA | TGTGCCGGAGGAGGGCGGGACTATGGCTACACCTTC | CAGGGRDYGYTF
TRBJ2-7 | TRBV28 | NA | TRBD1 | TGTGCCAGCAGGCGGACAGGGTTAACCTACGAGCAGTACTTC | CASRRTGLTYEQYF
TRBJ1-2 | TRBV20-1 | few | NA | TGCAGTGCTAGAGCGGCCGGAGAGCTTGGCTACACCTTC | CSARAAGELGYTF
TRBJ1-1 | TRBV2 | NA | TRBD1 | TGTGCCAGGGTACAGGGGACCATGAACACTGAAGCTTTCTTT | CARVQGTMNTEAFF